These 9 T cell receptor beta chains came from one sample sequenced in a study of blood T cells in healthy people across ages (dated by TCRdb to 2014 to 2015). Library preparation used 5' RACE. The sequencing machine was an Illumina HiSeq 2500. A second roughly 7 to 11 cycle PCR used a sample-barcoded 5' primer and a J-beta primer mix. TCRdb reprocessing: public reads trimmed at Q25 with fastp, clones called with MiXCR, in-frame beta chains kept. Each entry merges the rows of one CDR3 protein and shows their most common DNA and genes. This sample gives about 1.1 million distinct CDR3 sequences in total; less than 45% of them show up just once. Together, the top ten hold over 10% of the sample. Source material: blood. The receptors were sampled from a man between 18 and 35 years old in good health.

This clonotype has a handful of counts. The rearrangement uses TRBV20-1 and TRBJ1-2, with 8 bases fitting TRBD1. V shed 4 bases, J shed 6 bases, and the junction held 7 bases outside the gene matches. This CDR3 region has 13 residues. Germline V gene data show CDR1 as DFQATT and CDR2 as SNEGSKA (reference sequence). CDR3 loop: CSATKGQVDGYTF. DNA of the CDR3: TGCAGTGCTACAAAGGGACAGGTGGATGGCTACACCTTC.

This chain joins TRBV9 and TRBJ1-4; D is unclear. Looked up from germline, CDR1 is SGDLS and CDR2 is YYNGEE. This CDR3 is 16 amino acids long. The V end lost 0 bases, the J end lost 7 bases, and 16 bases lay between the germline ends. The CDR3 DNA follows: TGTGCCAGCAGCGTAGATTCGGACTTGTCCTTTGAAAAACTGTTTTTT. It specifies CASSVDSDLSFEKLFF.

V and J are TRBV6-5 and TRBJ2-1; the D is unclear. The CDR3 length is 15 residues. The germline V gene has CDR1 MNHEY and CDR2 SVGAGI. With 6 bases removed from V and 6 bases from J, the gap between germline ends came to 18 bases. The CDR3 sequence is CASSTLTNPANEQFF. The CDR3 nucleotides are TGTGCCAGCAGCACTCTTACTAACCCTGCCAATGAGCAGTTCTTC.

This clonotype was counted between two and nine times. The CDR3 nucleotides read TGCGCCAGCAGCTTGAATGACGATGAAAAACTGTTTTTT. This gives the protein CASSLNDDEKLFF. The chain has TRBV5-1 and TRBJ1-4, with D uncertain. V shed 1 base and J shed 6 bases, with 7 bases lying between them. Germline V gene sequence: CDR1 SGHRS, CDR2 YFSETQ. The CDR3 contains 13 residues.

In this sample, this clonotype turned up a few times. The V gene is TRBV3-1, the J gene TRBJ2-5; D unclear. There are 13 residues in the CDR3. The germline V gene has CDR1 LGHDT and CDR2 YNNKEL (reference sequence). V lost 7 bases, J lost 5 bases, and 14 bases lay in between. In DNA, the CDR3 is TGTGCCAGCAACCCCTTCCGGGCGGAGACCCAGTACTTC. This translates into CASNPFRAETQYF.

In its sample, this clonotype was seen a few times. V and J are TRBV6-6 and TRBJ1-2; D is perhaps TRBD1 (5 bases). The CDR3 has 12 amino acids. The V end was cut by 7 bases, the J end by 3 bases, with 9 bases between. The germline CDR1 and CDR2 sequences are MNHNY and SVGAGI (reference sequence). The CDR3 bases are TGTGCCAGCACGACGGGGGACTATGGCTACACCTTC. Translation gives CASTTGDYGYTF.

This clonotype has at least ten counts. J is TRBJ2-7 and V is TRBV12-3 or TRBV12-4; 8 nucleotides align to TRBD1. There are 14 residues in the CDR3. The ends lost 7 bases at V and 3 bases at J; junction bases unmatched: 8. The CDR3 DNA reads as TGTGCCAGCACCCTGGGGGACAGGCTCTACGAGCAGTACTTC. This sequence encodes CASTLGDRLYEQYF.

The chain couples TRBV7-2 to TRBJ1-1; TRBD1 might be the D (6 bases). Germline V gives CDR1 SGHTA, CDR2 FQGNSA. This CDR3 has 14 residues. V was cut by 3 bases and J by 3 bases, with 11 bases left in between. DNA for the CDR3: TGTGCCAGCAGCTTGTGGGGGCAGGACACTGAAGCTTTCTTT. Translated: CASSLWGQDTEAFF.

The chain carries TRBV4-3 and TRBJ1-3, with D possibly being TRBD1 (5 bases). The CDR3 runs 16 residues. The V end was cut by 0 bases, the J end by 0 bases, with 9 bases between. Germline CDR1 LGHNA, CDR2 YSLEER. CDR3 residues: CASSQDQGSSGNTIYF. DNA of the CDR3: TGCGCCAGCAGCCAAGATCAGGGCAGCTCTGGAAACACCATATATTTT.